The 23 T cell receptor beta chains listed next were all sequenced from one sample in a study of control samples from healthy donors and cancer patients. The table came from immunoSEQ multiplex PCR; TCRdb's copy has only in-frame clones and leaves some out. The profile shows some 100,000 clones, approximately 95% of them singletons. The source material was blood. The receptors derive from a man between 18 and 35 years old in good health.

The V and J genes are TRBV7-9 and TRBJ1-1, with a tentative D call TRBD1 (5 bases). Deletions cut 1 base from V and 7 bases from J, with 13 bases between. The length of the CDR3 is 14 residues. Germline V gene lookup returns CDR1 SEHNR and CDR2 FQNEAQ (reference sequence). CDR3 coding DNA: TGTGCCAGCAGCTTAGAACAGGCTGCCAATGAAGCTTTCTTT. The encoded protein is CASSLEQAANEAFF.

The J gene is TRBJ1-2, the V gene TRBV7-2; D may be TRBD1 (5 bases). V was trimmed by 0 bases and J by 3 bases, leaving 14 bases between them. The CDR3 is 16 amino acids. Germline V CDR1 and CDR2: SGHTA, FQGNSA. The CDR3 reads CASSLASQGKDYGYTF. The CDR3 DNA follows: TGTGCCAGCAGCTTAGCTAGTCAGGGAAAGGACTATGGCTACACCTTC. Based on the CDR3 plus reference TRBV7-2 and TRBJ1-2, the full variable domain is GAGVSQSPSNKVTEKGKDVELRCDPISGHTALYWYRQSLGQGLEFLIYFQGNSAPDKSGLPSDRFSAERTGGSVSTLTIQRTQQEDSAVYLCASSLASQGKDYGYTFGSGTRLTVV.

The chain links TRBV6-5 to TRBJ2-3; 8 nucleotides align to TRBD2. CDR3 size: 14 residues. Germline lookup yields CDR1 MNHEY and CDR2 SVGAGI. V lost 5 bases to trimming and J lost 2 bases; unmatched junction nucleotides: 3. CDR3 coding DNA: TGTGCCAGCAGTATAGCGGGACCCACAGATACGCAGTATTTT. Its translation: CASSIAGPTDTQYF.

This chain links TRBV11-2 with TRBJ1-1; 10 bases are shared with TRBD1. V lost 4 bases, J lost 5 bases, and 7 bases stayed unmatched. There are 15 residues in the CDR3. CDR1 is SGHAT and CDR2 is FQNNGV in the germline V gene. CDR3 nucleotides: TGTGCCAGCAGCTCTCGGGACAGGGGATGGACTGAAGCTTTCTTT. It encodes CASSSRDRGWTEAFF. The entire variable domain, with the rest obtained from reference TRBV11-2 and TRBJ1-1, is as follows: EAGVAQSPRYKIIEKRQSVAFWCNPISGHATLYWYQQILGQGPKLLIQFQNNGVVDDSQLPKDRFSAERLKGVDSTLKIQPAKLEDSAVYLCASSSRDRGWTEAFFGQGTRLTVV.

The CDR3 protein is CASSLVRGSNQPQHF. The CDR3 DNA reads TGTGCCAGCAGTTTAGTCAGGGGGAGCAATCAGCCCCAGCATTTT. The genes are TRBV27 and TRBJ1-5; 7 nucleotides line up with TRBD1. This CDR3 has 15 residues. Trimming cost V 2 bases and J 1 base; bases outside gene matches: 2. CDR1 and CDR2 from the germline V gene are MNHEY and SMNVEV (reference sequence).

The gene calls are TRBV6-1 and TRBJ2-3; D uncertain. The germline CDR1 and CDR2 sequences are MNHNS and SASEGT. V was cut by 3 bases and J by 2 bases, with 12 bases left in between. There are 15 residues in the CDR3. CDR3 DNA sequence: TGTGCCAGCAGTGAGAGTGGCAGAACCACAGATACGCAGTATTTT. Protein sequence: CASSESGRTTDTQYF.

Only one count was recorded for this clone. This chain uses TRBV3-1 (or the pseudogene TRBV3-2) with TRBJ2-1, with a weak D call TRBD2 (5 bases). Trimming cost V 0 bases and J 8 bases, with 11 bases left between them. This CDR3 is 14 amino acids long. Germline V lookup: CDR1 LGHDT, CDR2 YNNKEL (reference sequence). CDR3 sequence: CASSQDLLDHEQFF. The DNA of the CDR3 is TGTGCCAGCAGCCAAGATCTACTAGATCATGAGCAGTTCTTC.

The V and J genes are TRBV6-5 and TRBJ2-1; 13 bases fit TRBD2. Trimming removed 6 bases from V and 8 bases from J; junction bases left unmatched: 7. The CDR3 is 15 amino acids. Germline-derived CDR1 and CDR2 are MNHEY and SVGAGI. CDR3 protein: CASSLTSGGDDEQFF. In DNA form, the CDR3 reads TGTGCCAGCAGCCTCACTAGCGGGGGGGATGATGAGCAGTTCTTC.

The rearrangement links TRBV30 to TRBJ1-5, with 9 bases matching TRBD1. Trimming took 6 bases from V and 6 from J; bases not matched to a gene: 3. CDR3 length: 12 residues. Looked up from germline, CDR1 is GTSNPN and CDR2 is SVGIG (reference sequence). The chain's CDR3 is CACTGGGQPQHF. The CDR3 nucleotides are TGTGCCTGCACAGGGGGCGGTCAGCCCCAGCATTTT.

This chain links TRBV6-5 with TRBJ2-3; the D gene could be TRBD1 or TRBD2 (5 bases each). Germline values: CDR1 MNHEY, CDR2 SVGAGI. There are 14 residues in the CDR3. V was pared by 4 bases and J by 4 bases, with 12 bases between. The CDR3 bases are TGTGCCAGCAGTTGGGGGAGAAACCCAGATACGCAGTATTTT. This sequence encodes CASSWGRNPDTQYF.

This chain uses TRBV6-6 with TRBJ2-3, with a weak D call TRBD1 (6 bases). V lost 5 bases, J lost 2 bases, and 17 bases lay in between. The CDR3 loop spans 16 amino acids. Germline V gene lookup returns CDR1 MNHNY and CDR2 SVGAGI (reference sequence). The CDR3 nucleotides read TGTGCCAGCAGTCGAGGGACACTTACTTACACAGATACGCAGTATTTT. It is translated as CASSRGTLTYTDTQYF.

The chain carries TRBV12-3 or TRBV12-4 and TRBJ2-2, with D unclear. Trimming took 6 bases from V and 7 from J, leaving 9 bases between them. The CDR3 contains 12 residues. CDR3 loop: CASSPASGELFF. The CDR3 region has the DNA TGTGCCAGCAGCCCGGCAAGCGGGGAGCTGTTTTTT.

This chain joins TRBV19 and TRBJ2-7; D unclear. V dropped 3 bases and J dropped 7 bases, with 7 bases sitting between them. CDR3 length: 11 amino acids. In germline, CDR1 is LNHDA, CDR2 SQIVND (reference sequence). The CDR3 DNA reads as TGTGCCAGTAGTATTGACGGGGAGCAGTACTTC. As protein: CASSIDGEQYF.

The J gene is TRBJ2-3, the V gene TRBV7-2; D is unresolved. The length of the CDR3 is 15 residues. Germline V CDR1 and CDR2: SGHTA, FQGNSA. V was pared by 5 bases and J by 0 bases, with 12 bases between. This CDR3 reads CASSHYRSSTDTQYF. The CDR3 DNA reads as TGTGCCAGCAGCCATTATCGCTCTAGCACAGATACGCAGTATTTT. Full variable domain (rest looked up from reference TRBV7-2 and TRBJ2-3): GAGVSQSPSNKVTEKGKDVELRCDPISGHTALYWYRQSLGQGLEFLIYFQGNSAPDKSGLPSDRFSAERTGGSVSTLTIQRTQQEDSAVYLCASSHYRSSTDTQYFGPGTRLTVL.

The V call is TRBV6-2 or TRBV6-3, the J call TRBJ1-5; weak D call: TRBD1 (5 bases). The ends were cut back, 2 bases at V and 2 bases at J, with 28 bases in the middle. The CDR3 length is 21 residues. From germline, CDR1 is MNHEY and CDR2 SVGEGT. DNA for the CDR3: TGTGCCAGCAGTTACGGACTTGCGGCCGCCACAGGACCCTTTGGCAATCAGCCCCAGCATTTT. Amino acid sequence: CASSYGLAAATGPFGNQPQHF.

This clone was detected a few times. The CDR3 DNA sequence: TGTGCCAGTAGTATAAACGGCATAACTAGCACAGATACGCAGTATTTT. Translating it yields CASSINGITSTDTQYF. The V gene is TRBV19, the J gene TRBJ2-3; no firm D call. The germline V gene has CDR1 LNHDA and CDR2 SQIVND (reference sequence). This CDR3 is 16 amino acids long. V lost 2 bases, J lost 0 bases, and 12 bases lay in between.

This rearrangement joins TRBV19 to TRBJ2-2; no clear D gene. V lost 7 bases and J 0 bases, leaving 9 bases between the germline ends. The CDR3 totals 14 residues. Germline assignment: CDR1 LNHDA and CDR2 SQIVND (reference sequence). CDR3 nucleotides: TGTGCCAGTACAGCGCAAGCGAACACCGGGGAGCTGTTTTTT. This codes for CASTAQANTGELFF.

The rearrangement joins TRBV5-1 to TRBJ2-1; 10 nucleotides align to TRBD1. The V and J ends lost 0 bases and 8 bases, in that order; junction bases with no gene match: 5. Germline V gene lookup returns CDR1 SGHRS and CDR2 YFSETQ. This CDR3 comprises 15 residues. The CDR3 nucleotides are TGCGCCAGCAGCTTGGGTTTAGGGACAGGGGATGAGCAGTTCTTC. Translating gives CASSLGLGTGDEQFF.

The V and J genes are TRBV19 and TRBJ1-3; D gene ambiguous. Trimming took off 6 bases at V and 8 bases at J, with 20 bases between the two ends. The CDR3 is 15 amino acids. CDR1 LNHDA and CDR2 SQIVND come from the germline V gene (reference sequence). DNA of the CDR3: TGTGCCAGTAGCTCAACAAGACATTCAACAGACACCATATATTTT. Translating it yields CASSSTRHSTDTIYF.

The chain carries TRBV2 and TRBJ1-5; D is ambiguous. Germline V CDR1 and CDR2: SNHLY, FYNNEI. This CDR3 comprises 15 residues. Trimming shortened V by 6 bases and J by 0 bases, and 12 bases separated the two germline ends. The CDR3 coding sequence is TGTGCCAGCAGGGATCGCATCTATAGCAATCAGCCCCAGCATTTT. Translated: CASRDRIYSNQPQHF.

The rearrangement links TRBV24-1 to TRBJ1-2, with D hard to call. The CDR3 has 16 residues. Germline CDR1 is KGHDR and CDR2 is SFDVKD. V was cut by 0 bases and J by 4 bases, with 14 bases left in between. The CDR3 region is CATSDLFVRGGYGYTF. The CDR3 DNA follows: TGTGCCACCAGTGATTTGTTTGTGCGGGGTGGCTATGGCTACACCTTC.

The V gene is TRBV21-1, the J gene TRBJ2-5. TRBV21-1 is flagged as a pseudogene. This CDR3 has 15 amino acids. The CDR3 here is CASSKALEDKETQYF. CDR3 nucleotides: TGTGCCAGCAGCAAAGCGCTGGAGGACAAAGAGACCCAGTACTTC.

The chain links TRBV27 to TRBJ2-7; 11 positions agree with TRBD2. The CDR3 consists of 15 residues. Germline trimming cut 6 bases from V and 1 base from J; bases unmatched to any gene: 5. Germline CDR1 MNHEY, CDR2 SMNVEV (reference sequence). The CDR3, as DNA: TGTGCCAGCAGGAAATGGACTAGCGGGTCCTACGAGCAGTACTTC. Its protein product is CASRKWTSGSYEQYF.